The count of the clone carrying this T cell receptor (beta chain) is one. The data were taken from a study of shared clonotypes between healthy human individuals. Nashville, Tennessee was home to all donors, each a Caucasian adult. V lost 4 bases, J lost 7 bases, and 22 bases lay in between. CDR3 length equals 16 residues. Per the germline V gene, CDR1 is SGHAT and CDR2 is FQDESV (reference sequence). In the original analysis: Junction-only immunoSEQ data arrived without quality scores, meaning filtering differed. Measured with immunoSEQ multiplex PCR; TCRdb has only the in-frame clones, and not every one. V and J calls and clone size come straight from that table; D and trimming were deduced from the DNA. The sample holds under 2.5 million clones, around 90% seen once.

The sample was naive CD4+ T cells from PBMCs. As to subset: CD45RA+ positively selected. This sequence joins TRBV11-1 and TRBJ2-5; D uncertain. The clonotype comes from a man between 18 and 35 years old in good health. Some clones in this sample may be carry-over from other donors' samples. The CDR3 sequence is CASSYTSTKGPRTQYF. CDR3 in DNA: TGTGCCAGCAGCTACACGAGTACTAAAGGACCAAGGACCCAGTACTTC.